The next 18 T cell receptor beta chains were all read from a single sample in a study of blood T cell repertoires in COVID-19. Data came from immunoSEQ multiplex PCR; TCRdb stores just in-frame clones and leaves some out. The sample consists of 100,000 to 120,000 clones, 70% to 90% of them appearing once. The sequencing sample was made of peripheral blood. Receptors were obtained from a woman aged 45-60 years with acute or convalescent COVID-19.

The genes are TRBV28 and TRBJ2-2, with 7 nucleotides matching TRBD1. Germline CDR1 reads MDHEN; CDR2 reads SYDVKM. This CDR3 has 14 amino acids. V gave up 4 bases and J gave up 3 bases; unmatched junction bases: 2. The CDR3: CASSWTGYTGELFF. DNA for the CDR3: TGTGCCAGCAGTTGGACAGGTTACACCGGGGAGCTGTTTTTT.

V gene TRBV19 combines with J gene TRBJ2-1; 8 bases map to TRBD2. CDR1 is LNHDA and CDR2 is SQIVND in the germline V gene (reference sequence). V lost 3 bases, J lost 5 bases, and 6 bases stayed unmatched. The CDR3 runs to 15 residues. The CDR3 is CASSIAAGDHNEQFF. The CDR3 region has the DNA TGTGCCAGTAGTATTGCAGCGGGAGACCACAATGAGCAGTTCTTC. The full variable domain, with the rest looked up from reference TRBV19 and TRBJ2-1, is DGGITQSPKYLFRKEGQNVTLSCEQNLNHDAMYWYRQDPGQGLRLIYYSQIVNDFQKGDIAEGYSVSREKKESFPLTVTSAQKNPTAFYLCASSIAAGDHNEQFFGPGTRLTVL.

The V and J genes are TRBV5-1 and TRBJ2-1; 7 nucleotides agree with TRBD2. CDR1 is SGHRS and CDR2 is YFSETQ in the germline V gene. The CDR3 runs to 15 residues. V was clipped by 0 bases and J by 4 bases; unmatched bases: 4. CDR3 residues: CASSLAGLEYNEQFF. CDR3 in DNA: TGCGCCAGCAGCTTGGCAGGACTAGAATACAATGAGCAGTTCTTC.

The chain combines TRBV5-1 with TRBJ2-7; TRBD1 matches 7 bases. Per the germline V gene, CDR1 is SGHRS and CDR2 is YFSETQ. With 3 bases clipped from V and 3 bases from J, the junction kept 12 bases outside the gene matches. This CDR3 comprises 16 residues. CDR3 sequence reads: CASSSPRGQPHYEQYF. The CDR3 DNA reads as TGCGCCAGCAGCTCCCCGAGGGGACAGCCACACTACGAGCAGTACTTC.

The gene calls are TRBV10-3 and TRBJ1-2; D unclear. The CDR3 length is 12 residues. The V gene lost 2 bases and the J gene lost 5 bases, with 6 bases spanning the gap. Germline V gives CDR1 ENHRY, CDR2 SYGVKD. The CDR3 coding sequence is TGTGCCATCAGTGAGACAGTTTATGGCTACACCTTC. Its translation is CAISETVYGYTF.

The chain links TRBV5-1 to TRBJ2-5; a possible D gene is TRBD2 (5 bases). Germline CDR1 SGHRS, CDR2 YFSETQ. The CDR3 totals 15 residues. Trimming removed 0 bases from V and 5 bases from J, with 14 bases in between. CDR3 bases: TGCGCCAGCAGCTTGGCCGGGTACGGCGGGGAGACCCAGTACTTC. Protein: CASSLAGYGGETQYF.

This clone occurred once. The CDR3 DNA sequence: TGCGCCAGCAGCGCAGTTACCAACACTGAAGCTTTCTTT. Its translation is CASSAVTNTEAFF. The J gene is TRBJ1-1, the V gene TRBV5-1, with D unclear. The CDR3 is 13 amino acids. Trimming took 4 bases from V and 2 from J, leaving 9 bases between them. The V gene's germline CDR1 is SGHRS and CDR2 YFSETQ.

The rearrangement joins TRBV15 to TRBJ1-5; no clear D gene. V was clipped by 5 bases and J by 4 bases, with 9 bases between them. Germline-derived CDR1 and CDR2 are LNHNV and YYDKDF (reference sequence). CDR3 size: 13 residues. This CDR3 reads CATSHETNQPQHF. CDR3 nucleotides: TGTGCCACCAGCCACGAAACAAATCAGCCCCAGCATTTT.

The rearrangement links TRBV3-1 (or the pseudogene TRBV3-2) to TRBJ2-5; a possible D gene is TRBD1 (5 bases). The V end was cut by 0 bases, the J end by 5 bases, with 19 bases between. The germline V gene has CDR1 LGHDT and CDR2 YNNKEL (reference sequence). This CDR3 comprises 17 residues. The CDR3: CASSQETIAGLVETQYF. The CDR3 DNA follows: TGTGCCAGCAGCCAAGAAACGATAGCAGGGCTGGTGGAGACCCAGTACTTC.

This clone has a single count. The chain uses TRBV5-8 and TRBJ1-5; D gene unclear. Germline CDR1 is SGHTS and CDR2 is YDEGEE. This CDR3 region has 15 residues. The V and J ends lost 2 bases and 2 bases respectively, with 11 bases between them. CDR3 sequence reads: CASSFGEVGNQPQHF. Written as DNA, the CDR3 is TGTGCCAGCAGCTTCGGGGAAGTGGGCAATCAGCCCCAGCATTTT.

DNA of the CDR3: TGTGCCAGTAACCCACGGGGGGACGGCGGTGAAAAACTGTTTTTT. Amino acids: CASNPRGDGGEKLFF. V is TRBV19 and J is TRBJ1-4, with D tentatively TRBD1 (5 bases). Looked up from germline, CDR1 is LNHDA and CDR2 is SQIVND (reference sequence). The CDR3 totals 15 residues. V was pared by 7 bases and J by 7 bases, with 19 bases between.

This chain connects TRBV6-1 to TRBJ2-4, with D possibly TRBD1 on 5 matching bases. The CDR3 has 16 amino acids. Germline CDR1 and CDR2: MNHNS and SASEGT. Trimming left V 1 base short and J 0 bases short, with 10 bases between. CDR3 nucleotides: TGTGCCAGCAGTGAAGAAACAGGCCCAGCCAAAAACATTCAGTACTTC. Its protein product is CASSEETGPAKNIQYF.

The chain recombines TRBV7-2 with TRBJ2-7; 7 nucleotides line up with TRBD1. The CDR3 totals 13 residues. Germline assignment: CDR1 SGHTA and CDR2 FQGNSA. The ends lost 2 bases at V and 3 bases at J; junction bases unmatched: 1. The CDR3 region has the DNA TGTGCCAGCAGCTTAAGGGACAGCTACGAGCAGTACTTC. Residues: CASSLRDSYEQYF.

V gene TRBV29-1 combines with J gene TRBJ2-7; D unclear. Germline V gene lookup returns CDR1 SQVTM and CDR2 ANQGSEA. V was cut by 4 bases and J by 0 bases, with 7 bases left in between. CDR3 size: 12 residues. The DNA of the CDR3 is TGCAGCGTTGTACAGAGCTCCTACGAGCAGTACTTC. Its protein is CSVVQSSYEQYF.

This chain connects TRBV29-1 to TRBJ1-2; 8 nucleotides match TRBD1. Germline V gene lookup returns CDR1 SQVTM and CDR2 ANQGSEA. V was pared by 0 bases and J by 7 bases, with 7 bases of the junction left unmatched. This CDR3 is 14 amino acids long. The CDR3 protein is CSVEDPGGWGGYTF. DNA for the CDR3: TGCAGCGTTGAAGACCCAGGGGGCTGGGGTGGCTACACCTTC.

This clone came up a few times. CDR3 in amino acids: CANPPDRVRSGELFF. The CDR3 DNA reads TGTGCCAACCCGCCGGACAGGGTACGTTCCGGGGAGCTGTTTTTT. The chain couples TRBV27 to TRBJ2-2, with 8 bases fitting TRBD1. Germline V gene lookup returns CDR1 MNHEY and CDR2 SMNVEV (reference sequence). With V trimmed by 10 bases and J by 6 bases, 13 bases remained unmatched. This CDR3 has 15 amino acids.

V usage is TRBV7-2 and J usage is TRBJ2-3; 9 bases fit TRBD2. V trimming: 2 bases; J trimming: 4 bases; junction bases outside the gene matches: 10. Germline CDR1 SGHTA, CDR2 FQGNSA. The CDR3 length is 17 residues. CDR3 DNA sequence: TGTGCCAGCAGCTTAAGCGGGGCGGGAGGGATCGCAGATACGCAGTATTTT. It specifies CASSLSGAGGIADTQYF.

The J gene is TRBJ2-7, the V gene TRBV18; 11 positions match TRBD2. CDR3 length equals 16 residues. V gave up 3 bases and J gave up 6 bases; unmatched junction bases: 10. Germline V CDR1 and CDR2: KGHSH, LQKENI. For the CDR3, the DNA is TGTGCCAGCTCACCTCCGGGACTAGCGGTGCGTGGCGAGCAGTACTTC. Its translation is CASSPPGLAVRGEQYF. The variable domain in full, completed from reference TRBV18 and TRBJ2-7, reads NAGVMQNPRHLVRRRGQEARLRCSPMKGHSHVYWYRQLPEEGLKFMVYLQKENIIDESGMPKERFSAEFPKEGPSILRIQQVVRGDSAAYFCASSPPGLAVRGEQYFGPGTRLTVT.